This T cell receptor (beta chain) was documented in a study of T-cell reconstitution after alpha-beta-depleted transplantation in children. Molecular barcoding with unique molecular identifiers was used for the TCRbeta library. TCRdb used MiXCR to reprocess the PCR reads, holding one entry per CDR3 protein. The repertoire consists of approximately 650,000 distinct CDR3 sequences, with around 13% occurring once and the leading ten covering roughly 0.84%. Whole-study results and caveats: Newly made T cells mostly supplied T-cell counts and diversity one year after transplant. Several hundred expanded graft clones reportedly supplied alpha-beta T cells about two months after transplant. For some patients, TCRbeta diversity was high at day 60 because of recipient T cells and thymic progenitors that survived.

A note on this clonotype: Its target is not known.

The V gene's germline CDR1 is DFQATT and CDR2 SNEGSKA (reference sequence). With 0 bases clipped from V and 0 bases from J, the junction kept 15 bases outside the gene matches. The CDR3 runs to 19 residues. This TCR came from a girl aged 2 to 10 with congenital amegakaryocytic thrombocytopenia, due to receive a stem cell transplant. V gene TRBV20-1 combines with J gene TRBJ2-5, with 8 positions matching TRBD2. The sample consisted of PBMCs, taken before TCRalphabeta/CD19-depleted stem cell transplant. CDR3 loop: CSARDLLAERDSYQETQYF. In DNA form, the CDR3 reads TGCAGTGCTAGAGATTTACTAGCGGAACGAGACAGTTACCAAGAGACCCAGTACTTC.